Described below is a single T cell receptor (beta chain) sequence and its context. The protocol was immunoSEQ multiplex PCR, while the TCRdb copy is restricted to in-frame clones and leaves out a portion. This table holds 250,000 to 300,000 clones, roughly 86% found once. CDR1 is SGHRS and CDR2 is YFSETQ in the germline V gene. The CDR3 has 13 residues. V lost 5 bases and J 0 bases, leaving 8 bases between the germline ends. It was during active infection that Seattle patients were enrolled and then longitudinally followed. These data come from a study of blood T cell repertoires in COVID-19. At the level of the study: Samples came from the United States, Italy and Spain, spanning acute and convalescent COVID-19.

The chain recombines TRBV5-1 with TRBJ1-1; D not resolved. Source material: peripheral blood. This TCR came from a woman under 40 with COVID-19, enrolled during active disease. The CDR3 is CASRVEMNTEAFF. Written as DNA, the CDR3 is TGCGCCAGCAGAGTAGAAATGAACACTGAAGCTTTCTTT.